The TCR beta chain described here comes from a study of CD8+ T cells in alopecia areata (dated by TCRdb to 2017 to 2018). At the level of the whole study: Female C3H/HeJ recipients, roughly 6-10 weeks old, were grafted with skin from C3H/HeJ donors with spontaneous alopecia (roughly 6-12 months old). High-throughput TCRbeta sequencing was used to examine T cell clonal expansion in alopecia areata in both the C3H/HeJ mouse model and human patients. Scalp tissue and sorted CD4+ and CD8+ peripheral blood T cells from patchy and totalis/universalis alopecia areata patients and from healthy controls were covered by human TCRbeta sequencing. Scalp clonality was compared across normal scalp (n=4), patchy alopecia areata scalp (n=8), and alopecia totalis/universalis scalp (n=8). The RNA source kit depended on sample type: the PAXgene miRNA kit for fixed scalp, the miRNeasy kit for PBMCs, and the RNeasy kit for mouse skin. Amplification of TCRbeta CDR3 regions was done by immunoSEQ multiplex PCR using 35 Vbeta forward primers and 13 Jbeta reverse primers. Paper-wide results and their limitations: TCR sequences shared between patients were less clear than in mice, possibly partly because of HLA diversity in the patient population. Resident alphabeta T cells in normal human skin are also sequenced, complicating scalp TCR repertoire analysis, unlike mouse skin dominated by gammadelta T cells. Compared with normal scalp, lesional scalp, particularly in alopecia totalis/universalis, had higher clonality and more expanded CD8+ clones, which suggests antigenic drive.

Cells from mouse cutaneous lymph nodes were pooled, stained for CD4, CD8alpha, NKG2D, NKG2ACE and other markers, and then sorted on a BD Influx. In its sample, this clone was seen a few times. Its antigen specificity is not known. Note that gene names and germline sequences for this receptor are mouse ones. Library preparation employed the immunoSEQ multiplex PCR assay. To provide template for TCR sequencing, every sample had RNA extracted and reverse transcribed into cDNA. First-strand cDNA was synthesized using SuperScript III with a 2:1 mix of oligo-dT and random hexamers. Amplification bias was assessed with a synthetic immune receptor repertoire, and residual bias was removed computationally. Libraries were sequenced on Illumina HiSeq with 60 bp reads covering the CDR3, read from J toward V. Under the source paper's analysis protocol: Raw reads were preprocessed to remove errors, and CDR3 was defined according to IMGT conventions as the region from the conserved cysteine to phenylalanine. To get clonality, Shannon entropy was normalized by log2 of the number of productive unique TCRs and the result was subtracted from 1. CD4 or CD8 identity of scalp clones was inferred by cross-referencing scalp TCRbeta sequences with sorted blood CD4 and CD8 repertoires. Not all clones reach the TCRdb copy of this immuneACCESS table, which keeps in-frame sequences only. Checked studies attribute under half of the gap to unresolved V genes and leave the rest unexplained. V and J calls and clone size are given by that table; D and trimming were obtained from the DNA. This sample was tabulated with more than 250,000 clones, among which there are no singletons. 1.2% of the sample comes from the top ten.

Sequenced input: CD4+ T cells sorted from a lymph node. This receptor was obtained from a C3H/HeJ mouse with alopecia areata. In terms of MHC, this strain is H2-k.

The CDR3 protein sequence reads: CASSDLGDQDTQYF. Incomplete CDR3 DNA: TGTGCCAGCAGTGATCTGGGGGACCAAGAC. The rearrangement joined TRBV13-3 to TRBJ2-5, with 7 central nucleotides matching TRBD2. Sequencing ends 4 residues short of the CDR3 end; the germline J gene provides the rest. Per the germline V gene, NNHDY is the CDR1 and SYVADS is the CDR2. Here V drops 1 base and J drops 1 base, and the junction holds 0 bases not matched to any gene. The CDR3 starts with the cysteine, ends with the phenylalanine, and has 14 residues. Sequencing covers 30 bases of the CDR3, shown here with the frame starting at base 1.